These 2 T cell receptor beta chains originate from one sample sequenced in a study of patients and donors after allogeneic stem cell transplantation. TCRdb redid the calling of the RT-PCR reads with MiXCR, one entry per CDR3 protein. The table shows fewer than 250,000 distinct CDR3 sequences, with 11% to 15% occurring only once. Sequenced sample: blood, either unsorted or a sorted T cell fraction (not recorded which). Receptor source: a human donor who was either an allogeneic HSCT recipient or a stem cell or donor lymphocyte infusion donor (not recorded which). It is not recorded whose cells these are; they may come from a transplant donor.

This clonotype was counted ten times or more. This CDR3 is CASSLDYSYNEKLFF. Here the CDR3 DNA reads TGCGCCAGCAGCTTGGATTACAGCTATAATGAAAAACTGTTTTTT. The V and J genes are TRBV5-1 and TRBJ1-4, with D uncertain. Germline CDR1 reads SGHRS; CDR2 reads YFSETQ. The CDR3 length is 15 residues. Trimming stripped 0 bases from V and 4 bases from J, with 10 bases between.

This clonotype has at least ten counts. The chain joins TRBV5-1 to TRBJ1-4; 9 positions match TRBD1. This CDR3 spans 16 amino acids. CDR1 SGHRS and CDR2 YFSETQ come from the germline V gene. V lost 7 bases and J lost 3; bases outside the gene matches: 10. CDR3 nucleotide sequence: TGCGCCAGCGGGTGGACAGGGGCGTTACCTAATGAAAAACTGTTTTTT. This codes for CASGWTGALPNEKLFF.